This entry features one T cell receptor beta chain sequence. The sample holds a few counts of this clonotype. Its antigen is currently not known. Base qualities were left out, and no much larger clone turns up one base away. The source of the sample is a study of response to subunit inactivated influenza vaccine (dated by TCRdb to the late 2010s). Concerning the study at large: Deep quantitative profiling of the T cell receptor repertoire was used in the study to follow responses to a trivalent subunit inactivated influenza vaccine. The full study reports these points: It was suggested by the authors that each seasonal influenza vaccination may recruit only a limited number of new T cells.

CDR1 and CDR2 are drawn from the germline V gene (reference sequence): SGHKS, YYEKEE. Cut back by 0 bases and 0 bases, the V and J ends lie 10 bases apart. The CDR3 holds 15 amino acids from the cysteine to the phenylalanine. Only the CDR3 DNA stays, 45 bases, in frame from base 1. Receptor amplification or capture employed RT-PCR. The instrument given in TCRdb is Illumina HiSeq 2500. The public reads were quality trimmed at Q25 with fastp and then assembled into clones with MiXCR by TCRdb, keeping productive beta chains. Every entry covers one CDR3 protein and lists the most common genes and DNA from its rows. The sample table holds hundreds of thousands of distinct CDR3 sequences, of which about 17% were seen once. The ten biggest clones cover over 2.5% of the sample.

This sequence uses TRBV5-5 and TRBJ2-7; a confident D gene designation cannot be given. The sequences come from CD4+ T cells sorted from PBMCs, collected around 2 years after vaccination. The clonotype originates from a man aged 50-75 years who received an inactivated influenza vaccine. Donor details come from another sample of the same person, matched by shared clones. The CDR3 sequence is CASSLEGLGSYEQYF. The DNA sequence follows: TGTGCCAGCAGCTTGGAAGGGTTAGGCTCCTACGAGCAGTACTTC.